A single T cell receptor beta chain is shown here with its context. Time point indicated: blood at routine non-recurrence follow-up after resection. Extraction of whole RNA from tumor, nontumor lung or frozen PBMC preceded unsorted sequencing. In the library, each TCR cDNA molecule bore its own unique molecular identifier. Each CDR3 protein gets one entry after TCRdb re-called the 5' RACE reads with MiXCR. The sample yields roughly 70,000 distinct CDR3 sequences, roughly 8.9% seen once. The data stem from a study of spatial heterogeneity in lung cancer. At the level of the study: The study consistently detected more beta-chain than alpha-chain sequences.

The sequence came from a female donor with early-stage non-small cell lung cancer. Sequences were derived from PBMCs, sampled at follow-up.

The CDR3 DNA reads TGTGCCATTCTAATAGACAGCTCCTACGAGCAGTACTTC. Translating gives CAILIDSSYEQYF. V usage is TRBV10-3 and J usage is TRBJ2-7, with D maybe TRBD1 (5 bases). CDR3 size: 13 residues. Germline assignment: CDR1 ENHRY and CDR2 SYGVKD. Deletions cut 9 bases from V and 0 bases from J, with 12 bases between.